The sequence of this T cell receptor (beta chain) was determined in a study of CD8 T cells in Susac syndrome (dated by TCRdb to the late 2010s). With regard to the full study: The study used repertoire sequencing to test whether antigen drove CD8+ T cell activation and differentiation in Susac syndrome. The study compared CD8+ T cell repertoire clonality among over ten healthy donors, about 14 Susac syndrome patients and fewer than 19 multiple sclerosis patients.

For this chain, trimming is 7 bases at the V end and 5 bases at the J end, and the number of junction bases without a gene match is 8. Spanning cysteine to phenylalanine, the CDR3 consists of 15 amino acids. The sequence is cut down to CDR3 DNA, 45 bases in frame from base 1. CDR1 and CDR2 are read off the germline V gene as SGHTA and FQGNSA. Paper-wide results and their limitations: The study acknowledged that relatively few individuals were included in the TCR sequencing and HLA analysis.

Peripheral blood CD8+ and CD4+ T cells from healthy donors, Susac syndrome patients and multiple sclerosis patients were profiled using high-throughput TCR beta sequencing. Healthy donors were age- and sex-matched controls. Bulk CD8+ and CD4+ T cells were purified magnetically by negative isolation, whereas CD8+ TEMRA cells were enriched by FACS. Blood was drawn into EDTA tubes, processed within 24 hours, and PBMCs were isolated by density gradient centrifugation. PBMCs intended for TCR sequencing were cryopreserved in liquid nitrogen and were subsequently thawed in a 37 degrees C water bath. A purity of at least 90% was achieved for sorted or isolated CD4+, CD8+ and CD8+ TEMRA cells. Note on this clonotype: Which antigen it targets is not known. Base qualities are missing; no much larger clone stands one base away.

RNA was extracted using the RNeasy kit, and roughly 0.5 to 1 ug of the RNA was reverse transcribed with random hexamers. TCR beta CDR3 regions were amplified with the immunoSEQ multiplex PCR assay covering 54 Vbeta and 13 Jbeta segments. PCR amplification bias was corrected by using a synthetic template baseline for primer optimization and computational correction. The study's processing was this. Reads were assigned to V, D and J genes according to IMGT and analyzed in immunoSEQ Analyzer, with only productive sequences retained. Clonality was calculated as one minus the Shannon entropy normalized by log2 of the number of productive unique sequences. Public and private clones were assessed among the 100 most prevalent clones of each patient and control. A clone was defined as Susac-specific if it was absent from the healthy and MS cohorts, from 1052 published viral clones and from other ImmuneACCESS disease sequences. TCRdb trimmed public reads at Q25 via fastp, called clones via MiXCR and kept in-frame beta chains. Every entry covers one CDR3 protein and lists the most common genes and DNA from its rows. These V and J calls originate from TCRdb's pipeline instead of the authors' own analysis. This sample is represented by more than 75,000 distinct CDR3 sequences; 90% to 95% of them were singletons. Roughly 0.26% of the sample comes from the top ten.

The sequencing input was CD8+ T cells from PBMCs. The receptor was derived from a human donor in good health. Recombination linked TRBV7-2 to TRBJ2-2; 9 nucleotides in the junction match TRBD1. The DNA is TGTGCCAGCACCGTAACAGGGGGCTGGACCGGGGAGCTGTTTTTT. Its translation reads: CASTVTGGWTGELFF.